Only a few counts were recorded for the clone carrying this T cell receptor (beta chain). Its antigen is as yet unknown. These data originate in a study of PD-1 blockade in classical Hodgkin lymphoma. Broader study findings: Why the repertoires differ is still unclear, perhaps disease activity or prior therapy.

Using immunoSEQ multiplex PCR, the repertoire was profiled, and TCRdb retains in-frame clones only, with some absent. The table has about 51,000 clones, 60% to 80% seen once. Time point indicated: cycle 4 day 1 (C4D1), after six to seven weeks of nivolumab. There was relapse after autologous stem cell transplantation in every patient, and there was variation in brentuximab vedotin exposure. Germline V gives CDR1 SGHDN, CDR2 FVKESK. The CDR3 extends over 14 amino acids. V lost 1 base to trimming and J lost 3 bases, with 7 bases between them. The source material was peripheral blood mononuclear cells (PBMCs), sampled before the fourth cycle of nivolumab. This receptor was obtained from a human donor with classical Hodgkin lymphoma. This rearrangement joins TRBV14 to TRBJ2-1; D is unclear. The CDR3 sequence: CASSQASGYNEQFF. Here the CDR3 DNA reads TGTGCCAGCAGCCAAGCCTCTGGCTACAATGAGCAGTTCTTC.